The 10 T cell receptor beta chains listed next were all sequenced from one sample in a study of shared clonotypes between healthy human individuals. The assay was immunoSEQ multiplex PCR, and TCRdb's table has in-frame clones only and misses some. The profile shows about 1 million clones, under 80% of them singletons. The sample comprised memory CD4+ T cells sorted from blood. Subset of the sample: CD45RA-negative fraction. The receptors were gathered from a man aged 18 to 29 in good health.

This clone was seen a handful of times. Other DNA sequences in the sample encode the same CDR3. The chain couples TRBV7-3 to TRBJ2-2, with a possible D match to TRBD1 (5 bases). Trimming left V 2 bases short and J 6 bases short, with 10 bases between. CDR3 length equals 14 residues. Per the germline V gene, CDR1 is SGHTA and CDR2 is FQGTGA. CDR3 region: CASSLQGASGELFF. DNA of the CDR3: TGTGCCAGCAGCTTACAAGGGGCGTCCGGGGAGCTGTTTTTT.

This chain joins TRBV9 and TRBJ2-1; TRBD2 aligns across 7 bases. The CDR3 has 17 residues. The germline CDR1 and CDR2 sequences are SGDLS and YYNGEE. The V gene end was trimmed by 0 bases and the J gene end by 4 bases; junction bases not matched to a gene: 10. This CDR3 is CASSVGLASGIYNEQFF. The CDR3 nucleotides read TGTGCCAGCAGCGTAGGACTCGCTAGCGGAATTTACAATGAGCAGTTCTTC.

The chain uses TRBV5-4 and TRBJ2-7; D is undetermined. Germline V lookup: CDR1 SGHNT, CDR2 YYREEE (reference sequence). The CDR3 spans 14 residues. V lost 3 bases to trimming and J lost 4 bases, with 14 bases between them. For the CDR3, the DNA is TGTGCCAGCAGCTGGCCCGATCCTCCATACGAGCAGTACTTC. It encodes CASSWPDPPYEQYF.

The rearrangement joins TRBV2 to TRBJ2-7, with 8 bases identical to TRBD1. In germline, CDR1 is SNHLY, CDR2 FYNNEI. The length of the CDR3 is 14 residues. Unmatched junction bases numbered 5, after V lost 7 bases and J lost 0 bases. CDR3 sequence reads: CASTGQGGSYEQYF. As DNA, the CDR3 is TGTGCCAGCACCGGACAGGGTGGCTCCTACGAGCAGTACTTC.

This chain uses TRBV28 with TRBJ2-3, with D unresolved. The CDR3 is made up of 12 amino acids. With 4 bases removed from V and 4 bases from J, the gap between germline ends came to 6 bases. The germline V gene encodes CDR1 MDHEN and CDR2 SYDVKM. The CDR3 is CASSSGPDTQYF. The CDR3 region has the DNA TGTGCCAGCAGTTCCGGACCAGATACGCAGTATTTT.

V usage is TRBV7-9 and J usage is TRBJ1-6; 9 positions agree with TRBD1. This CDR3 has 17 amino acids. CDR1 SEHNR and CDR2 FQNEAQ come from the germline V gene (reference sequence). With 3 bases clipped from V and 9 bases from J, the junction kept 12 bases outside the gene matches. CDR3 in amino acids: CASSFQQGAFSGSPLHF. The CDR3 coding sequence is TGTGCCAGCAGCTTCCAACAGGGGGCATTCAGCGGTTCACCCCTCCACTTT.

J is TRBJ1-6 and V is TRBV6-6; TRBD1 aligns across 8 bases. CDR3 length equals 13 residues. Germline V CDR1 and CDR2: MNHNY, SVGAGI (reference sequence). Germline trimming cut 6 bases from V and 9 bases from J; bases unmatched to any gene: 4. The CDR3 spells CASSRTGGSPLHF. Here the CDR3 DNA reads TGTGCCAGCAGCCGAACAGGGGGTTCACCCCTCCACTTT.

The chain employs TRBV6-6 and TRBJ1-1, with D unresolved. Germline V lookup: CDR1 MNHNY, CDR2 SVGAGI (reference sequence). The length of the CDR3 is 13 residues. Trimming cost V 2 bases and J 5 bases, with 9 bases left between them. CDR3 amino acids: CASSYEVGTEAFF. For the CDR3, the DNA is TGTGCCAGCAGTTACGAGGTTGGGACTGAAGCTTTCTTT.

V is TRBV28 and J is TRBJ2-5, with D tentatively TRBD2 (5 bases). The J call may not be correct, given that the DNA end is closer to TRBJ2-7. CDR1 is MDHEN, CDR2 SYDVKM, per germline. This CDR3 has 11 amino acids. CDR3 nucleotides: TGTGCCAGCAACGCGGGTAGCGAGCAGTACTTC. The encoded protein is CASNAGSEQYF.

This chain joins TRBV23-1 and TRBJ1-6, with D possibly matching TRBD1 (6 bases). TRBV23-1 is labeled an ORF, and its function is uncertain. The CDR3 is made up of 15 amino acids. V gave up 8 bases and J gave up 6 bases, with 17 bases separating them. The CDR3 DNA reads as TGCGCCAGCGACATCTCAGGGGCTGGTAATTCACCCCTCCACTTT. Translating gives CASDISGAGNSPLHF.